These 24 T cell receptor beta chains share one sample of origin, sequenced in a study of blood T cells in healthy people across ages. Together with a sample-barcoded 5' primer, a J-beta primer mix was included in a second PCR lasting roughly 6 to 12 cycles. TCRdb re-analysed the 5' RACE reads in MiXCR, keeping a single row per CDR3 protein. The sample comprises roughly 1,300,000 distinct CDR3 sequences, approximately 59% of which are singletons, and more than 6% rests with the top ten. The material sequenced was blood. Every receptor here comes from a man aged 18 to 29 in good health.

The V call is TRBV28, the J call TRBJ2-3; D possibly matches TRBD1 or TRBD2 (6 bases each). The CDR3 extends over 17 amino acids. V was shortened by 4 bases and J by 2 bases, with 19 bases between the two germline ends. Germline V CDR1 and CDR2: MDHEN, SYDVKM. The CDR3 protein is CASSSLPGRGHTDTQYF. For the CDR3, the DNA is TGTGCCAGCAGTTCCCTTCCCGGACGGGGGCACACAGATACGCAGTATTTT.

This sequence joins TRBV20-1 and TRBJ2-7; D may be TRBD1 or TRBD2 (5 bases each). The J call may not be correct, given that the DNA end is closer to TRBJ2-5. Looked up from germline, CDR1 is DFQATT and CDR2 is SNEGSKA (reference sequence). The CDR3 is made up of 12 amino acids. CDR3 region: CSGQGVGETQYF. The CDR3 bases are TGCAGTGGGCAGGGAGTTGGAGAGACCCAGTACTTC.

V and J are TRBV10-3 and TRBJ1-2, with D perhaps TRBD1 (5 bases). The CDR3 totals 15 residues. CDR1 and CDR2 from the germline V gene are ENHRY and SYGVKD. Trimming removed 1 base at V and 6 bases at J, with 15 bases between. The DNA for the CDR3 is TGTGCCATCAGTGAGTTGGAACCGGGACGTAATGGCTACACCTTC. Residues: CAISELEPGRNGYTF.

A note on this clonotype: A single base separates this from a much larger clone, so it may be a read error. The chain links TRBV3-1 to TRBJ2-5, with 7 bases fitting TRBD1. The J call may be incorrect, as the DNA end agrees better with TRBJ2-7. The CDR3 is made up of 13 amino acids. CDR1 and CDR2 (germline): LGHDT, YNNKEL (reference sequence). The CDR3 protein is CASSQVDRCEQYF. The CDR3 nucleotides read TGTGCCAGCAGCCAGGTGGACAGGTGCGAGCAGTACTTC.

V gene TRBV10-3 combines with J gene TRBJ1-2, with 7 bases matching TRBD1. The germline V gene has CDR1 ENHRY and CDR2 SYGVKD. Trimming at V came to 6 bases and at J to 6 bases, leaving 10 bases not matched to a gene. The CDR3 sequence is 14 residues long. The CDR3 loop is CAIRETGRGDGYTF. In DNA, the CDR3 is TGTGCCATCAGAGAGACAGGGAGGGGTGATGGCTACACCTTC.

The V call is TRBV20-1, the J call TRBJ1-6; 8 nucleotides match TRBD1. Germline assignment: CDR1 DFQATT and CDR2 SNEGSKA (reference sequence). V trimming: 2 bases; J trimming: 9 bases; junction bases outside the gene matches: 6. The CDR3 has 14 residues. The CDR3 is CSARRSGGSSPLHF. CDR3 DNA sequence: TGCAGTGCTAGACGGTCAGGGGGCTCTTCACCCCTCCACTTT.

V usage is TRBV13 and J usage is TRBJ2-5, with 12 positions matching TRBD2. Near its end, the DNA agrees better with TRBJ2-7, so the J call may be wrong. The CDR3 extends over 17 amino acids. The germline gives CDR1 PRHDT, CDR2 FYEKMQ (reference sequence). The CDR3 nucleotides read TGTGCCAGCAGCTCAGGGAGGACTAGCGGGACATGGGGCGAGCAGTACTTC. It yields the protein CASSSGRTSGTWGEQYF.

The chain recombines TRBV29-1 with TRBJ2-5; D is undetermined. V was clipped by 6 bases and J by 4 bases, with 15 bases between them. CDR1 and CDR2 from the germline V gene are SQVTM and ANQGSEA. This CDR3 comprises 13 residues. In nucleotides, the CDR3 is TGCAGCGTCATAATATCGTCAGGAGAGACCCAGTACTTC. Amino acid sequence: CSVIISSGETQYF.

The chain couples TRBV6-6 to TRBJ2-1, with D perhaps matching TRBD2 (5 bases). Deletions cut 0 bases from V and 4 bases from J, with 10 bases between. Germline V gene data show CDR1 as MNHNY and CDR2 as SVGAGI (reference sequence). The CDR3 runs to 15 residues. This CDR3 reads CASSYSSGKYNEQFF. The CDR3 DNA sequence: TGTGCCAGCAGTTACTCGTCGGGAAAATACAATGAGCAGTTCTTC.

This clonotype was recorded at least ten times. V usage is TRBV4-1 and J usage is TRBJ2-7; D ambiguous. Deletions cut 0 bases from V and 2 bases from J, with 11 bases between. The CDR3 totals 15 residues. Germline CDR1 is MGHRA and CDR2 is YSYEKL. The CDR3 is CASSQDQQNPYEQYF. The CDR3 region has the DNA TGCGCCAGCAGCCAAGATCAACAAAATCCCTACGAGCAGTACTTC.

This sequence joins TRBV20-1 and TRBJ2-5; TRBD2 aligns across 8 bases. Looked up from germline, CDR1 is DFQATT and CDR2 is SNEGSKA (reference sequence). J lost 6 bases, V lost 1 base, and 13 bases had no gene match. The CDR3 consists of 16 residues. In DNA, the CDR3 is TGCAGTGCTAGAGTGAGCGGGACTAGGGTTCAGAAGACCCAGTACTTC. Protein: CSARVSGTRVQKTQYF.

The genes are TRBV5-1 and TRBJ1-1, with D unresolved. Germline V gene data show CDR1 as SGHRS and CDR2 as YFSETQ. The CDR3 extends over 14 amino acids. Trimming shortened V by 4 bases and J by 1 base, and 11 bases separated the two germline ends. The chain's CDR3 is CASSLIPRNTEAFF. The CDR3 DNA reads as TGCGCCAGCAGCCTTATCCCTCGGAACACTGAAGCTTTCTTT.

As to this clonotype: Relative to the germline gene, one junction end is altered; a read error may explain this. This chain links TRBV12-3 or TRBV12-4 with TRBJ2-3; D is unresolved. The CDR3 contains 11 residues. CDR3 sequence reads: CASSLTATQYF. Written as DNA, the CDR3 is TGTGCCAGCAGTCTTACAGCTACGCAGTATTTT.

The CDR3 sequence: CSAKGPLGATEAFF. The CDR3 DNA reads TGCAGTGCAAAGGGACCGCTCGGGGCCACTGAAGCTTTCTTT. The rearrangement links TRBV20-1 to TRBJ1-1; D might be TRBD1 (5 bases). Per germline, CDR1 DFQATT and CDR2 SNEGSKA (reference sequence). The CDR3 consists of 14 residues. The V gene lost 6 bases and the J gene lost 4 bases, with 18 bases spanning the gap.

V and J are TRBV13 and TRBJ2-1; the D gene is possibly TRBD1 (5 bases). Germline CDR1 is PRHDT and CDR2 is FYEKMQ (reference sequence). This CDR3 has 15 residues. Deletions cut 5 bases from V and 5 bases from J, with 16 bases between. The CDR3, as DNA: TGTGCCAGCAGCCTACAGGTCCCTATAGACAATGAGCAGTTCTTC. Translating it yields CASSLQVPIDNEQFF.

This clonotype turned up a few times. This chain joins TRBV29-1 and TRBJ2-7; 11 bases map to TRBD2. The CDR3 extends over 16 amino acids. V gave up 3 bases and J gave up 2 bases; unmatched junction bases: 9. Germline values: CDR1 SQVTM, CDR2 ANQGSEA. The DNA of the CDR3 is TGCAGCGTTGATGGTATTAGCGGGAGGGAGACCTACGAGCAGTACTTC. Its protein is CSVDGISGRETYEQYF.

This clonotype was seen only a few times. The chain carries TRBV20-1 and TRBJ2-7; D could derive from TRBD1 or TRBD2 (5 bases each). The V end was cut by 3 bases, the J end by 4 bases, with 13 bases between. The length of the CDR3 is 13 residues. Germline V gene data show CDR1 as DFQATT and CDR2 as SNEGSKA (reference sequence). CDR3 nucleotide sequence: TGCAGTGCTAGGAACGGGGCGCGGTACGAGCAGTACTTC. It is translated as CSARNGARYEQYF.

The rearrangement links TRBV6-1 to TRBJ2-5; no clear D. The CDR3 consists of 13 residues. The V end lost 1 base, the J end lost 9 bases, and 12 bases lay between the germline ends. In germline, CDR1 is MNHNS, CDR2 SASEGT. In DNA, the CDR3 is TGTGCCAGCAGTGAAGATTGGGGTTTAGCCCAGTACTTC. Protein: CASSEDWGLAQYF.

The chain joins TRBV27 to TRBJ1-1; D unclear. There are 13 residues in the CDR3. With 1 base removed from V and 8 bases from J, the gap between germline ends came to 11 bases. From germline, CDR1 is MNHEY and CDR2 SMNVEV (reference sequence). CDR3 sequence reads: CASSLLSGKEAFF. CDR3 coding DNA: TGTGCCAGCAGTTTATTGTCGGGGAAGGAAGCTTTCTTT.

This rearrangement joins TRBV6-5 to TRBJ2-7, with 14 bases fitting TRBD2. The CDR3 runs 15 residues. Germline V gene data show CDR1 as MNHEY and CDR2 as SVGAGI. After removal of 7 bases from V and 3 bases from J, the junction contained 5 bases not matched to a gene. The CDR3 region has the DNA TGTGCCAGCAATCGACTAGCGGGAGGGGACTACGAGCAGTACTTC. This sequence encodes CASNRLAGGDYEQYF.

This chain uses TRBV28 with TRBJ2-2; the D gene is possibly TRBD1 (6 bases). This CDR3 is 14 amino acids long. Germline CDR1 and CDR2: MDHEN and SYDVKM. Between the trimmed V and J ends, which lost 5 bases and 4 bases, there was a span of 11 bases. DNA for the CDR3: TGTGCCAGCAGTATTACAGGGATCACCGGGGAGCTGTTTTTT. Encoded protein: CASSITGITGELFF.

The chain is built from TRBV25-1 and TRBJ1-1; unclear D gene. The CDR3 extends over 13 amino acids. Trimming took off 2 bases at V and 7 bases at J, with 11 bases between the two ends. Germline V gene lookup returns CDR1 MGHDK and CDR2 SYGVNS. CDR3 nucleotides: TGTGCCAGCAGTGAAGGTGGGCGGGATGAAGCTTTCTTT. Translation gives CASSEGGRDEAFF. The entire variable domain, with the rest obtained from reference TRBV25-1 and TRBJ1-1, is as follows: EADIYQTPRYLVIGTGKKITLECSQTMGHDKMYWYQQDPGMELHLIHYSYGVNSTEKGDLSSESTVSRIRTEHFPLTLESARPSHTSQYLCASSEGGRDEAFFGQGTRLTVV.

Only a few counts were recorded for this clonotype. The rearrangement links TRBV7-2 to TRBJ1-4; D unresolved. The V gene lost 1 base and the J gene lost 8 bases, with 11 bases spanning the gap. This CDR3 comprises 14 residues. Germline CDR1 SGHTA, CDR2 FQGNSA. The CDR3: CASSLGQVVEKLFF. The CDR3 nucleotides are TGTGCCAGCAGCTTAGGTCAGGTTGTCGAAAAACTGTTTTTT.

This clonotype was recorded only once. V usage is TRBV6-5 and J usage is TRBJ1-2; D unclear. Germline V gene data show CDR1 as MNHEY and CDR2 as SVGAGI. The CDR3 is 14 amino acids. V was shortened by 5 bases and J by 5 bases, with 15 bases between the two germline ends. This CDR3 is CASSGERRKYGYTF. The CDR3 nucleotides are TGTGCCAGCAGTGGGGAACGAAGAAAGTATGGCTACACCTTC.